The 18 T cell receptor beta chains below come from one sample, sequenced in a study of tumor and adjacent non-tumor tissue in lung cancer. The template was RNA from unsorted bulk tissue. More than 3 cm separated this lung sample from the edge of the tumor. TCRbeta libraries were built with three rounds of nested PCR, modified from ARM-PCR. TCRdb re-called the multiplex PCR reads with MiXCR, one entry per CDR3 protein. The sample contains 50,000 or so distinct CDR3 sequences, about 70% of which appear only once. The sequencing sample was made of distant non-tumor lung tissue. The receptors derive from an older woman with non-small cell lung cancer.

This clonotype appeared many times. V gene TRBV6-2 or TRBV6-3 combines with J gene TRBJ2-7; TRBD2 aligns across 15 bases. CDR3 length: 19 amino acids. Trimming took 6 bases from V and 2 from J; bases not matched to a gene: 14. CDR1 is MNHEY, CDR2 SVGEGT, per germline. The CDR3, as DNA: TGTGCCAGCAGACGCGGAACAACCAGGACTAGCGGGAGGGCCTACGAGCAGTACTTC. This translates into CASRRGTTRTSGRAYEQYF.

The chain joins TRBV4-3 to TRBJ1-1; TRBD1 matches at 7 bases. Germline V gene lookup returns CDR1 LGHNA and CDR2 YSLEER. This CDR3 contains 13 residues. The ends lost 7 bases at V and 3 bases at J; junction bases unmatched: 5. DNA for the CDR3: TGCGCCAGCAACCGCAGGGGGGACACTGAAGCTTTCTTT. Translating it yields CASNRRGDTEAFF.

J is TRBJ2-3 and V is TRBV7-9; D is ambiguous. The CDR3 runs to 14 residues. Trimming removed 6 bases at V and 5 bases at J, with 15 bases between. CDR1 is SEHNR, CDR2 FQNEAQ, per germline (reference sequence). The CDR3 spells CASRTDHNKDTQYF. The CDR3 nucleotides are TGTGCCAGCAGGACGGACCATAACAAAGATACGCAGTATTTT.

This clonotype was observed a few times. Being one base from a much bigger clone, this may be a read error. The rearrangement uses TRBV6-5 and TRBJ1-2; maybe TRBD1 (6 bases). CDR3 length: 12 residues. In germline, CDR1 is MNHEY, CDR2 SVGAGI. CDR3 in amino acids: CVSKRQDYGYTF. The CDR3 region has the DNA TGTGTCAGCAAAAGACAGGACTATGGCTACACCTTC.

To note about this clonotype: Relative to the germline gene, one junction end is altered; a read error may explain this. CDR3 in amino acids: CAWTSGTNMDMQYF. The CDR3 DNA reads TGTGCCTGGACTAGCGGGACCAACATGGATATGCAGTATTTT. The rearrangement links TRBV30 to TRBJ2-3, with 9 bases lining up with TRBD2. Germline V gene sequence: CDR1 GTSNPN, CDR2 SVGIG (reference sequence). This CDR3 has 14 amino acids. The full variable domain, completed using reference TRBV30 and TRBJ2-3, is SQTIHQWPATLVQPVGSPLSLECTVEGTSNPNLYWYRQAAGRGLQLLFYSVGIGQISSEVPQNLSASRPQDRQFILSSKKLLLSDSGFYLCAWTSGTNMDMQYFGPGTRLTVL.

A remark on this clonotype: This may come from a read error, since a much larger clone is one base off. V gene TRBV11-2 combines with J gene TRBJ2-7; 8 bases map to TRBD1. V lost 6 bases and J lost 3; bases outside the gene matches: 7. This CDR3 has 14 residues. CDR1 is SGHAT, CDR2 FQNNGV, per germline. CDR3 residues: CASSPSRGLYEQYF. CDR3 in DNA: TGTGCCAGCAGTCCTAGCAGGGGGCTCTACGAGCAGTACTTC. The variable domain in full, completed from reference TRBV11-2 and TRBJ2-7, reads EAGVAQSPRYKIIEKRQSVAFWCNPISGHATLYWYQQILGQGPKLLIQFQNNGVVDDSQLPKDRFSAERLKGVDSTLKIQPAKLEDSAVYLCASSPSRGLYEQYFGPGTRLTVT.

This clonotype was recorded only once. Possible read error: a much larger clone is one base away. The chain carries TRBV2 and TRBJ2-2; a weak D match, TRBD2 (5 bases). The germline V gene encodes CDR1 SNHLY and CDR2 FYNNEI. V lost 9 bases and J lost 4, with 9 bases in between. CDR3 length equals 12 residues. The CDR3, as DNA: TGTGCCAGTCTAGCTAGCACCGGGGAGCTGTTTTTT. Translating gives CASLASTGELFF. Full variable domain (missing parts from reference TRBV2 and TRBJ2-2): EPEVTQTPSHQVTQMGQEVILRCVPISNHLYFYWYRQILGQKVEFLVSFYNNEISEKSEIFDDQFSVERPDGSNFTLKIRSTKLEDSAMYFCASLASTGELFFGEGSRLTVL.

The chain combines TRBV30 with TRBJ1-6, with a possible D match to TRBD1 (5 bases). This CDR3 comprises 13 residues. The germline gives CDR1 GTSNPN, CDR2 SVGIG (reference sequence). V lost 6 bases, J lost 10 bases, and 16 bases lay in between. This CDR3 reads CACQGEAHSPLHF. CDR3 coding DNA: TGTGCCTGTCAGGGTGAGGCTCACTCACCCCTCCACTTT.

A note on this clonotype: This is likely a read error, given that the CDR3 carries no conserved phenylalanine or tryptophan at its end. This chain connects TRBV6-2 or TRBV6-3 to TRBJ2-7, with 8 bases fitting TRBD2. This CDR3 contains 15 residues. The V gene end was trimmed by 10 bases and the J gene end by 5 bases; junction bases not matched to a gene: 16. CDR1 and CDR2 (germline): MNHEY, SVGEGT. The CDR3 here is CATGIRLALGNEQYL. The DNA for the CDR3 is TGTGCCACAGGGATTCGACTAGCGTTGGGCAACGAGCAGTACTTG.

The chain recombines TRBV5-1 with TRBJ2-2, with D perhaps matching TRBD2 (6 bases). Germline V lookup: CDR1 SGHRS, CDR2 YFSETQ. V lost 10 bases and J lost 1, with 26 bases in between. This CDR3 comprises 18 residues. The CDR3 region is CAGTHCKLGGLNTGELFF. For the CDR3, the DNA is TGCGCCGGCACCCACTGTAAGCTGGGAGGTTTGAACACCGGGGAGCTGTTTTTT.

Remarks on this clonotype: Given the absence of the conserved phenylalanine or tryptophan at the CDR3 end, a read error is likely. The chain uses TRBV6-5 and TRBJ2-1; maybe TRBD1 (5 bases). V lost 8 bases to trimming and J lost 0 bases, with 11 bases between them. In germline, CDR1 is MNHEY, CDR2 SVGAGI. This CDR3 has 14 amino acids. Here the CDR3 DNA reads TGTGCCAGCGGTTTCGACAGCTCCTACAATGAGCAGTTCCTC. It is translated as CASGFDSSYNEQFL.

This clonotype was counted only a few times. The rearrangement links TRBV11-3 to TRBJ2-3, with unresolved D. V lost 5 bases, J lost 2 bases, and 17 bases lay in between. Germline CDR1 SGHNT, CDR2 YENEEA. The length of the CDR3 is 16 residues. This CDR3 is CASSPRQKKDTDTQYF. The CDR3 DNA reads as TGTGCCAGCAGCCCCCGCCAGAAGAAGGACACAGATACGCAGTATTTT.

Concerning this clonotype itself: A read error may produce the germline difference seen at one junction end. CDR3 nucleotide sequence: TGCGCCAGCAGCTTGGTAGAGCGACTGGGCACAGATACGCAGTACTTT. This codes for CASSLVERLGTDTQYF. This chain uses TRBV5-1 with TRBJ2-3; D remains ambiguous. The CDR3 covers 16 residues. The germline gives CDR1 SGHRS, CDR2 YFSETQ. Full variable domain (remainder filled in from reference TRBV5-1 and TRBJ2-3): KAGVTQTPRYLIKTRGQQVTLSCSPISGHRSVSWYQQTPGQGLQFLFEYFSETQRNKGNFPGRFSGRQFSNSRSEMNVSTLELGDSALYLCASSLVERLGTDTQYFGPGTRLTVL.

Concerning this clonotype itself: No conserved phenylalanine or tryptophan ends this CDR3, so it is likely a read error. It is unclear where the CDR3 begins or ends on the DNA, so no DNA is shown, and the CDR3 is as TCRdb lists it. V usage is TRBV6-5 and J usage is TRBJ2-6; the table gives TRBD2 as D, unverified against the DNA. Germline lookup yields CDR1 MNHEY and CDR2 SVGAGI. The CDR3 totals 16 residues, both ends included. CDR3 sequence: CANSRHGGGGANVPTL.

On this clonotype: A much larger clonotype is one base distant, so this may be a read error. The chain recombines TRBV12-3 or TRBV12-4 with TRBJ1-1; 7 positions match TRBD1. The CDR3 consists of 14 residues. The CDR3 spells CASSLGTVNTEASF. Written as DNA, the CDR3 is TGTGCCAGCAGTTTGGGGACAGTGAACACTGAAGCTTCCTTT.

The rearrangement uses TRBV12-3 or TRBV12-4 and TRBJ2-1; 8 bases line up with TRBD2. There are 15 residues in the CDR3. Germline trimming cut 7 bases from V and 5 bases from J; bases unmatched to any gene: 10. The CDR3 loop reads CASIPVSGTDNEQFF. The CDR3, as DNA: TGTGCCAGCATCCCCGTTAGCGGGACCGACAATGAGCAGTTCTTC.

V usage is TRBV11-1 and J usage is TRBJ2-7; D is ambiguous. The CDR3 covers 15 residues. The germline V and J ends were trimmed by 3 bases and 10 bases, with 22 bases remaining between them. Germline V gene data show CDR1 as SGHAT and CDR2 as FQDESV (reference sequence). The CDR3 spells CASSLGRVTPYYQYF. The CDR3 region has the DNA TGTGCCAGCAGCTTGGGCCGGGTCACCCCCTACTATCAGTACTTC. Full variable domain (remainder filled in from reference TRBV11-1 and TRBJ2-7): EAEVAQSPRYKITEKSQAVAFWCDPISGHATLYWYRQILGQGPELLVQFQDESVVDDSQLPKDRFSAERLKGVDSTLKIQPAELGDSAMYLCASSLGRVTPYYQYFGPGTRLTVT.

To note about this clonotype: Lacking the conserved final phenylalanine or tryptophan, this CDR3 likely reflects a read error. DNA for the CDR3: TGCGCCAGCAGCCCCGGGACTAGTTGGGAGACCCAGTACTTA. It encodes CASSPGTSWETQYL. The rearrangement links TRBV5-1 to TRBJ2-5; the match to TRBD2 covers 8 bases. The germline gives CDR1 SGHRS, CDR2 YFSETQ. The ends lost 4 bases at V and 5 bases at J; junction bases unmatched: 7. The CDR3 sequence is 14 residues long.